This T cell receptor (beta chain) stems from a study of T-cell reconstitution after alpha-beta-depleted transplantation in children. Germline trimming cut 4 bases from V and 1 base from J; bases unmatched to any gene: 12. Germline lookup yields CDR1 LGHDT and CDR2 YNNKEL (reference sequence). The length of the CDR3 is 18 residues. During its preparation, the TCRbeta library received unique molecular identifiers. TCRdb ran MiXCR on the PCR reads and lists one entry per CDR3 protein. The table includes fewer than 400,000 distinct CDR3 sequences, over 20% detected once. On this clonotype itself: Its cognate antigen is unknown.

Overall study results and limits: T-cell counts and diversity at one year following transplant were attributed mainly to newly produced T cells. It was reported that alpha-beta T cells came from several hundred expanded graft clones (about two months after transplant). Surviving recipient T cells and thymic progenitors underlay high day-60 TCRbeta diversity in some patients.

Specimen: PBMCs, mostly from graft donor cells, collected 180 days after TCRalphabeta/CD19-depleted stem cell transplant. The chain has TRBV3-1 and TRBJ2-2, with 7 bases fitting TRBD2. The sequence was collected from a male patient younger than 18 who had a stem cell transplant for acute lymphoblastic leukemia, so the T cells may come from the graft donor. The CDR3 region has the DNA TGTGCCAGCAGCCTTGAGGAGCGGGACCCGAAGAACACCGGGGAGCTGTTTTTT. Protein: CASSLEERDPKNTGELFF.